The next 17 T cell receptor beta chains were all read from a single sample in a study of T-cell reconstitution after alpha-beta-depleted transplantation in children. Unique molecular identifiers tagged the TCRbeta library. TCRdb reanalysed the PCR reads using MiXCR and keeps one entry per CDR3 protein. In the table there are roughly 500,000 distinct CDR3 sequences, about 30% of which are singletons. Here the sequenced sample was PBMCs from the stem cell graft donor, taken from the stem cell graft. Receptors originate from a human donor who donated a stem cell graft to a child with aplastic anemia.

This clonotype appeared a few times. The V gene is TRBV27, the J gene TRBJ2-7; the D gene is possibly TRBD1 (5 bases). Trimming removed 4 bases at V and 4 bases at J, with 11 bases between. The length of the CDR3 is 13 residues. From germline, CDR1 is MNHEY and CDR2 SMNVEV (reference sequence). CDR3 region: CASSWGSIYEQYF. In DNA, the CDR3 is TGTGCCAGCAGTTGGGGCAGTATATACGAGCAGTACTTC.

The gene calls are TRBV7-3 and TRBJ2-3; 8 positions match TRBD2. CDR1 SGHTA and CDR2 FQGTGA come from the germline V gene. J gave up 6 bases and V 5 bases, and 10 bases lay outside the gene matches. The CDR3 runs 15 residues. The DNA of the CDR3 is TGTGCCAGCAGCACCTTTAGCGGGGCTCCGGATACGCAGTATTTT. Protein: CASSTFSGAPDTQYF. The whole variable domain, remainder taken from reference TRBV7-3 and TRBJ2-3, is GAGVSQTPSNKVTEKGKYVELRCDPISGHTALYWYRQSLGQGPEFLIYFQGTGAADDSGLPNDRFFAVRPEGSVSTLKIQRTERGDSAVYLCASSTFSGAPDTQYFGPGTRLTVL.

This clonotype was seen a handful of times. This sequence joins TRBV2 and TRBJ2-1; 7 positions agree with TRBD2. The V and J ends lost 4 bases and 3 bases, in that order; junction bases with no gene match: 6. CDR1 is SNHLY, CDR2 FYNNEI, per germline. This CDR3 has 15 amino acids. The CDR3 DNA sequence: TGTGCCAGCAGTGTTGGACTAGTACGCTACAATGAGCAGTTCTTC. Amino acid sequence: CASSVGLVRYNEQFF.

The chain carries TRBV27 and TRBJ2-1; possibly TRBD2 for D (6 bases). Germline V gene sequence: CDR1 MNHEY, CDR2 SMNVEV (reference sequence). The length of the CDR3 is 15 residues. V shed 8 bases and J shed 2 bases, with 16 bases lying between them. The CDR3 loop reads CASPAGLSAYNEQFF. The CDR3 coding sequence is TGTGCCAGCCCGGCGGGGCTTAGCGCCTACAATGAGCAGTTCTTC.

The chain recombines TRBV4-3 with TRBJ2-3, with D possibly being TRBD1 (6 bases). V lost 0 bases to trimming and J lost 2 bases, with 12 bases between them. Germline V gene sequence: CDR1 LGHNA, CDR2 YSLEER. This CDR3 has 16 residues. The CDR3 nucleotides are TGCGCCAGCAGCCAAGATTTCCAGGGACACACAGATACGCAGTATTTT. Translating it yields CASSQDFQGHTDTQYF.

The chain couples TRBV20-1 to TRBJ2-7; a weak D match, TRBD1 (5 bases). Germline V lookup: CDR1 DFQATT, CDR2 SNEGSKA (reference sequence). The CDR3 runs 12 residues. Trimming stripped 0 bases from V and 5 bases from J, with 8 bases between. DNA of the CDR3: TGCAGTGCTAGAGATCAGGGCGACGAGCAGTACTTC. This translates into CSARDQGDEQYF.

V usage is TRBV20-1 and J usage is TRBJ2-1; 12 bases map to TRBD2. Germline assignment: CDR1 DFQATT and CDR2 SNEGSKA (reference sequence). V shed 0 bases, J shed 4 bases, and the junction held 10 bases outside the gene matches. The CDR3 spans 18 residues. Here the CDR3 reads CSARDTKTSGSWYNEQFF. Written as DNA, the CDR3 is TGCAGTGCTAGAGATACGAAGACTAGCGGGAGTTGGTACAATGAGCAGTTCTTC.

J is TRBJ2-5 and V is TRBV5-6, with 9 positions matching TRBD1. J lost 5 bases, V lost 0 bases, and 8 bases had no gene match. In germline, CDR1 is SGHDT, CDR2 YYEEEE. The CDR3 spans 16 residues. CDR3 in amino acids: CASSLAYRGPRETQYF. The CDR3 region has the DNA TGTGCCAGCAGCTTGGCCTACAGGGGGCCGAGGGAGACCCAGTACTTC.

The rearrangement links TRBV5-1 to TRBJ1-1; D is ambiguous. V lost 4 bases to trimming and J lost 5 bases, with 24 bases between them. Germline loops: CDR1 SGHRS, CDR2 YFSETQ. The CDR3 length is 17 residues. CDR3 residues: CASSIDPSGGVWTEAFF. The DNA for the CDR3 is TGCGCCAGCAGCATCGACCCAAGCGGAGGTGTGTGGACTGAAGCTTTCTTT.

This clonotype was counted between two and nine times. V usage is TRBV27 and J usage is TRBJ2-3; 9 bases are a match to TRBD1. Trimming at V came to 4 bases and at J to 1 base, leaving 3 bases not matched to a gene. CDR1 and CDR2 from the germline V gene are MNHEY and SMNVEV (reference sequence). The CDR3 length is 15 residues. The CDR3 DNA sequence: TGTGCCAGCAGTTACCGGGACAGGGGCACAGATACGCAGTATTTT. Its protein product is CASSYRDRGTDTQYF.

A few counts support this clonotype. The chain has TRBV29-1 and TRBJ2-3; the match to TRBD2 covers 7 bases. Germline CDR1 and CDR2: SQVTM and ANQGSEA. Unmatched junction bases numbered 3, after V lost 7 bases and J lost 2 bases. The CDR3 loop spans 12 amino acids. Here the CDR3 DNA reads TGCAGCGGTACTAGCGACACAGATACGCAGTATTTT. Its translation is CSGTSDTDTQYF.

This clonotype was counted between two and nine times. This chain connects TRBV25-1 to TRBJ2-1; D uncertain. Germline V CDR1 and CDR2: MGHDK, SYGVNS. CDR3 size: 13 residues. V lost 5 bases and J lost 9, with 14 bases in between. Here the CDR3 reads CASSPFGVPEQFF. The CDR3 DNA reads TGTGCCAGCAGTCCCTTTGGGGTTCCTGAGCAGTTCTTC. Filled out from reference TRBV25-1 and TRBJ2-1, the complete variable domain reads EADIYQTPRYLVIGTGKKITLECSQTMGHDKMYWYQQDPGMELHLIHYSYGVNSTEKGDLSSESTVSRIRTEHFPLTLESARPSHTSQYLCASSPFGVPEQFFGPGTRLTVL.

J is TRBJ2-2 and V is TRBV7-8, with 12 bases fitting TRBD2. The CDR3 is 16 amino acids. The germline gives CDR1 SGHVS, CDR2 FQNEAQ. The trim removed 3 bases at V and 4 bases at J, leaving 3 bases unmatched. The CDR3 DNA is TGTGCCAGCAGCTTCGGACTAGCGGGACCCACCGGGGAGCTGTTTTTT. Translated: CASSFGLAGPTGELFF. The whole variable domain, filled in from reference TRBV7-8 and TRBJ2-2, reads GAGVSQSPRYKVAKRGQDVALRCDPISGHVSLFWYQQALGQGPEFLTYFQNEAQLDKSGLPSDRFFAERPEGSVSTLKIQRTQQEDSAVYLCASSFGLAGPTGELFFGEGSRLTVL.

This clonotype has only a few counts. The genes are TRBV5-6 and TRBJ2-7, with 7 bases fitting TRBD2. Germline V CDR1 and CDR2: SGHDT, YYEEEE. This CDR3 contains 13 residues. The V segment lost 4 bases and the J segment 3 bases; nucleotides outside the gene matches: 4. The CDR3: CASSLGGGYEQYV. CDR3 in DNA: TGTGCCAGCAGCCTTGGCGGGGGCTACGAGCAGTACGTC.

The J gene is TRBJ1-4, the V gene TRBV29-1; D gene ambiguous. The CDR3 extends over 12 amino acids. Per the germline V gene, CDR1 is SQVTM and CDR2 is ANQGSEA. V was cut by 4 bases and J by 8 bases, with 11 bases left in between. CDR3 protein: CSVAGISEKLFF. Here the CDR3 DNA reads TGCAGCGTTGCAGGAATTTCGGAAAAACTGTTTTTT.

The chain has TRBV4-3 and TRBJ2-1; 9 bases fit TRBD1. Germline loops: CDR1 LGHNA, CDR2 YSLEER. This CDR3 has 16 residues. The V and J ends lost 1 base and 7 bases, in that order; junction bases with no gene match: 8. CDR3 DNA sequence: TGCGCCAGCAGCCAAGCGGGGACAGGGTCCGAAAATGAGCAGTTCTTC. Protein product: CASSQAGTGSENEQFF.

The V and J genes are TRBV30 and TRBJ1-1; unclear D gene. This CDR3 is 13 amino acids long. Germline loops: CDR1 GTSNPN, CDR2 SVGIG (reference sequence). The V and J ends lost 5 bases and 5 bases respectively, with 15 bases between them. The CDR3 DNA sequence: TGTGCCTGGCACCCCGGAGGGTGGACTGAAGCTTTCTTT. Translation: CAWHPGGWTEAFF.